The 8 T cell receptor beta chains reported below all come from one sample, sequenced in a study of radiation and T cells in renal cell carcinoma. Profiling relied on immunoSEQ multiplex PCR, and the TCRdb table lists in-frame clones only, not all of them. The sample consists of fewer than 30,000 clones, approximately 84% of them appearing once. Time point here: blood 2 weeks post-SBRT. Documented treatment: 15 Gy SBRT to primary tumor, nephrectomy 4 weeks later. The starting material was blood, obtained from a patient whose treatment included radiotherapy and nephrectomy. The receptors come from a man in his 60s with renal cell carcinoma.

The CDR3 region is CASSWGREGTDTQYF. As DNA, the CDR3 is TGCGCCAGCAGCTGGGGCAGGGAAGGTACAGATACGCAGTATTTT. This rearrangement joins TRBV5-1 to TRBJ2-3; perhaps TRBD1 as D (5 bases). This CDR3 is built from 15 residues. V lost 3 bases and J 3 bases, leaving 14 bases between the germline ends. The germline V gene has CDR1 SGHRS and CDR2 YFSETQ.

This clone has only one observation. The chain uses TRBV6-5 and TRBJ1-4; the D gene is possibly TRBD1 (5 bases). Germline assignment: CDR1 MNHEY and CDR2 SVGAGI. The CDR3 loop spans 15 amino acids. V was pared by 5 bases and J by 0 bases, with 10 bases between. CDR3 nucleotides: TGTGCCAGCAGTGCCGAAGGGGCAACTAATGAAAAACTGTTTTTT. It yields the protein CASSAEGATNEKLFF.

The chain carries TRBV27 and TRBJ2-1, with 7 bases fitting TRBD2. V lost 4 bases, J lost 6 bases, and 12 bases stayed unmatched. CDR1 is MNHEY, CDR2 SMNVEV, per germline (reference sequence). CDR3 length: 16 amino acids. The CDR3 DNA is TGTGCCAGCAGTTCCTTCGGGGGAGGGCGTAGCAATGAGCAGTTCTTC. Its translation: CASSSFGGGRSNEQFF.

The chain employs TRBV7-2 and TRBJ2-7, with D possibly being TRBD2 (6 bases). Trimming stripped 2 bases from V and 3 bases from J, with 11 bases between. The CDR3 contains 14 residues. Germline CDR1 is SGHTA and CDR2 is FQGNSA. The CDR3 is CASSLQGGDYEQYF. For the CDR3, the DNA is TGTGCCAGCAGCTTACAGGGAGGAGACTACGAGCAGTACTTC.

V is TRBV10-3 and J is TRBJ1-6; D unresolved. Trimming cost V 4 bases and J 10 bases, with 14 bases left between them. The CDR3 loop spans 14 amino acids. In germline, CDR1 is ENHRY, CDR2 SYGVKD. In nucleotides, the CDR3 is TGTGCCATCAGTGTAGGAGTGTTAAACTCACCCCTCCACTTT. It specifies CAISVGVLNSPLHF.

The rearrangement links TRBV20-1 to TRBJ2-5; D is unclear. Germline assignment: CDR1 DFQATT and CDR2 SNEGSKA (reference sequence). CDR3 size: 8 residues. Trimming removed 5 bases from V and 14 bases from J, with 9 bases in between. The CDR3 protein is CSAGRVYF. In DNA, the CDR3 is TGCAGTGCTGGACGGGTTTACTTC.

In its sample, this clone was seen a few times. The V call is TRBV15, the J call TRBJ1-1; tentative D call: TRBD1 (5 bases). V was shortened by 0 bases and J by 0 bases, with 20 bases between the two germline ends. Germline CDR1 is LNHNV and CDR2 is YYDKDF (reference sequence). The CDR3 consists of 19 residues. The CDR3 loop is CATSRDLEGRILMNTEAFF. For the CDR3, the DNA is TGTGCCACCAGCAGAGATCTGGAGGGGCGAATCCTTATGAACACTGAAGCTTTCTTT.

J is TRBJ1-1 and V is TRBV7-2; 7 bases are a match to TRBD1. V shed 5 bases, J shed 3 bases, and the junction held 9 bases outside the gene matches. This CDR3 is 15 amino acids long. The germline CDR1 and CDR2 sequences are SGHTA and FQGNSA. CDR3 loop: CASSVQPRGDTEAFF. DNA of the CDR3: TGTGCCAGCAGCGTACAACCCAGGGGGGACACTGAAGCTTTCTTT.